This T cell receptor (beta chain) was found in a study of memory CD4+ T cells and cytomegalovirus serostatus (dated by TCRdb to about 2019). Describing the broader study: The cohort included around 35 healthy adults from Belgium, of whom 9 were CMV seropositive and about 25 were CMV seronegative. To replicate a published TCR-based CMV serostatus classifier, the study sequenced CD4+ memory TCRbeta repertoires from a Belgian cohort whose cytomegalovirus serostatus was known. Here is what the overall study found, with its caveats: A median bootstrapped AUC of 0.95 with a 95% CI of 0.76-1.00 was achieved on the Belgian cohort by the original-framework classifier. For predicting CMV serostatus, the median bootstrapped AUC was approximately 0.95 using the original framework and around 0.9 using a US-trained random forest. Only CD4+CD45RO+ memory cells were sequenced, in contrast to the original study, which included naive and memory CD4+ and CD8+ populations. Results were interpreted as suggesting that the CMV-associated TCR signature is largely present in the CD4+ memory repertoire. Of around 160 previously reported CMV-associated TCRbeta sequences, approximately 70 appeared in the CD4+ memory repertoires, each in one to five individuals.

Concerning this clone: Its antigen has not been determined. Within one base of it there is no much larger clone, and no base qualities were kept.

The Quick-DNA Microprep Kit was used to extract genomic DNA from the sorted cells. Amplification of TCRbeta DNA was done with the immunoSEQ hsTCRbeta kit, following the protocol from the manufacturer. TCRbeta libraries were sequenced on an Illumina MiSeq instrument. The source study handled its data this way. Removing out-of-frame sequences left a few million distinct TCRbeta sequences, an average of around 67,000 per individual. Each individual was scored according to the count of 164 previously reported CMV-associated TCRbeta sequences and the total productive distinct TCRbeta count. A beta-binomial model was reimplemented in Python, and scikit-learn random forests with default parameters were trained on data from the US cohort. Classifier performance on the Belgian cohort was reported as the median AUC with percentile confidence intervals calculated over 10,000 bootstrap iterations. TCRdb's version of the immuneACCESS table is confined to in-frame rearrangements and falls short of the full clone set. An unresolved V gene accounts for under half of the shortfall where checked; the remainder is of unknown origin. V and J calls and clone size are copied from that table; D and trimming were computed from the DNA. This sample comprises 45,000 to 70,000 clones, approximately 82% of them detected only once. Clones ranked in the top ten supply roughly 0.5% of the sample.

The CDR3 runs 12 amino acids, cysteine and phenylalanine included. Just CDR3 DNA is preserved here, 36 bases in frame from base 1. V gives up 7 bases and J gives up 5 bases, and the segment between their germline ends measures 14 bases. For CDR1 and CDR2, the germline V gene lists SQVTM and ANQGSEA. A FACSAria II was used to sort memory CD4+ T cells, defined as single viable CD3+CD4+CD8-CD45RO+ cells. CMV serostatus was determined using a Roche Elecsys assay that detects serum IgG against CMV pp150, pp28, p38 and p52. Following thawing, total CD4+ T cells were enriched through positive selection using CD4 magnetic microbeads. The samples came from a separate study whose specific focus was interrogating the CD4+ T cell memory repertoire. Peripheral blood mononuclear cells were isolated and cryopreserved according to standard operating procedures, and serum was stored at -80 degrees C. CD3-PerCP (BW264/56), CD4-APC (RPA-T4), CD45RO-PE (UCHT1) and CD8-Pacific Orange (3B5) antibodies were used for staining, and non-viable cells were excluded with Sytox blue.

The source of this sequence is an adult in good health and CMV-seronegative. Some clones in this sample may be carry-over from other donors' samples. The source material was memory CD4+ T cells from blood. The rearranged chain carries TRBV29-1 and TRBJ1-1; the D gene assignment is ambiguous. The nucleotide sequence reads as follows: TGCAGCGCGGGCCCCTTAGGGACTGAAGCTTTCTTT. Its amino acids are CSAGPLGTEAFF.